The 32 T cell receptor beta chains in this list originate from one sample, sequenced in a study of OX40 agonist ivuxolimab in advanced cancers. Profiled with immunoSEQ multiplex PCR; TCRdb holds only in-frame clones, not every one. Here the sample spans tens of thousands of clones, approximately 86% being singletons. The material sequenced was CD4+ or CD8+ T cells sorted from blood, taken in a trial of the OX40 agonist ivuxolimab. The receptors originated from an adult with an advanced solid tumor such as melanoma, head and neck, liver or kidney cancer.

V gene TRBV25-1 combines with J gene TRBJ1-2, with 9 bases that match TRBD1. V dropped 3 bases and J dropped 7; count of bases not matched to a gene: 15. The CDR3 is 17 residues long. Germline V gives CDR1 MGHDK, CDR2 SYGVNS. CDR3 bases: TGTGCCAGCAGTGATATAACAGGGGGCGTCTGGGGTCCTGGCTACACCTTC. Translation gives CASSDITGGVWGPGYTF.

The V and J genes are TRBV6-5 and TRBJ1-5, with 7 bases fitting TRBD1. After removal of 2 bases from V and 3 bases from J, the junction contained 4 bases not matched to a gene. Germline lookup yields CDR1 MNHEY and CDR2 SVGAGI. The length of the CDR3 is 15 residues. The CDR3 is CASSYQKGANQPQHF. The CDR3 DNA reads as TGTGCCAGCAGTTACCAAAAGGGGGCCAATCAGCCCCAGCATTTT.

The chain carries TRBV5-1 and TRBJ2-1; the D is unclear. Germline lookup yields CDR1 SGHRS and CDR2 YFSETQ. V was cut by 3 bases and J by 7 bases, with 8 bases left in between. The CDR3 runs 12 residues. CDR3 amino acids: CASSWVHNEQFF. The CDR3, as DNA: TGCGCCAGCAGCTGGGTTCATAATGAGCAGTTCTTC.

The DNA of the CDR3 is TGTGCCAGCAGGAGAGGAAACACCATATATTTT. Translation gives CASRRGNTIYF. The chain combines TRBV6-5 with TRBJ1-3; D unresolved. Germline V gene lookup returns CDR1 MNHEY and CDR2 SVGAGI. CDR3 length: 11 amino acids. V lost 6 bases and J lost 4, with 4 bases in between.

The table lists this clone with a count of one. The chain joins TRBV28 to TRBJ2-3, with a possible D match to TRBD1 (6 bases). The germline CDR1 and CDR2 sequences are MDHEN and SYDVKM. Deletions cut 3 bases from V and 5 bases from J, with 12 bases between. This CDR3 has 14 amino acids. CDR3 nucleotide sequence: TGTGCCAGCAGTTTCTCGAGGGGACAAGATACGCAGTATTTT. Its translation is CASSFSRGQDTQYF.

The chain has TRBV28 and TRBJ2-2; D unresolved. The CDR3 spans 13 residues. Germline CDR1 MDHEN, CDR2 SYDVKM. With 3 bases removed from V and 5 bases from J, the gap between germline ends came to 7 bases. CDR3 bases: TGTGCCAGCAGTTTTGTGGTAACCGGGGAGCTGTTTTTT. Encoded protein: CASSFVVTGELFF.

This clone has only a few counts. The V gene is TRBV9, the J gene TRBJ2-6, with D tentatively TRBD1 (6 bases). The CDR3 length is 16 residues. The ends were cut back, 4 bases at V and 2 bases at J, with 13 bases in the middle. Per germline, CDR1 SGDLS and CDR2 YYNGEE. The CDR3 is CASSTQNRAGANVLTF. DNA for the CDR3: TGTGCCAGCAGCACCCAGAACAGGGCTGGGGCCAACGTCCTGACTTTC.

The chain carries TRBV7-2 and TRBJ2-5, with D perhaps TRBD1 or TRBD2 (7 bases each). CDR3 size: 14 residues. Germline CDR1 SGHTA, CDR2 FQGNSA. V was pared by 5 bases and J by 5 bases, with 15 bases between. CDR3 DNA sequence: TGTGCCAGCAGCCCTCAGGGGGGGAAGGAGACCCAGTACTTC. It yields the protein CASSPQGGKETQYF.

The chain has TRBV6-4 and TRBJ2-7; TRBD1 matches 7 bases. Germline V gene data show CDR1 as MRHNA and CDR2 as SNTAGT. This CDR3 is 16 amino acids long. The V gene end was trimmed by 6 bases and the J gene end by 5 bases; junction bases not matched to a gene: 16. This chain's CDR3 is CASSSLPPSQGDEQYV. The CDR3 region has the DNA TGTGCCAGCAGCTCCTTACCACCTTCTCAGGGGGACGAGCAGTACGTC.

The V call is TRBV5-1, the J call TRBJ2-3; 12 bases are shared with TRBD2. V was pared by 4 bases and J by 10 bases, with 10 bases of the junction left unmatched. CDR1 is SGHRS and CDR2 is YFSETQ in the germline V gene. This CDR3 contains 15 residues. CDR3 DNA sequence: TGCGCCAGCAGCGGGGGACTAGCGGGCCGGGGGGCGCAGTATTTT. As protein: CASSGGLAGRGAQYF.

The rearrangement joins TRBV11-2 to TRBJ2-7, with 10 bases fitting TRBD1. V lost 6 bases and J lost 9; bases outside the gene matches: 8. This CDR3 has 13 amino acids. CDR1 is SGHAT and CDR2 is FQNNGV in the germline V gene. The CDR3 sequence is CASRETGGARQYF. CDR3 DNA: TGTGCCAGCAGGGAGACAGGGGGCGCGAGGCAGTACTTC.

The chain combines TRBV7-2 with TRBJ1-2, with 8 positions matching TRBD1. V lost 2 bases, J lost 3 bases, and 2 bases stayed unmatched. CDR3 length equals 14 residues. Germline values: CDR1 SGHTA, CDR2 FQGNSA. The CDR3 here is CASSLKDRDYGYTF. For the CDR3, the DNA is TGTGCCAGCAGCTTAAAGGACAGGGACTATGGCTACACCTTC.

V usage is TRBV19 and J usage is TRBJ2-5; weak D call: TRBD2 (6 bases). Germline CDR1 reads LNHDA; CDR2 reads SQIVND (reference sequence). V was clipped by 2 bases and J by 1 base, with 11 bases between them. This CDR3 region has 15 residues. The CDR3 DNA is TGTGCCAGTAGTATACTCGGGACTTCCCAAGAGACCCAGTACTTC. It specifies CASSILGTSQETQYF. The complete variable domain, with remaining parts taken from reference TRBV19 and TRBJ2-5, reads DGGITQSPKYLFRKEGQNVTLSCEQNLNHDAMYWYRQDPGQGLRLIYYSQIVNDFQKGDIAEGYSVSREKKESFPLTVTSAQKNPTAFYLCASSILGTSQETQYFGPGTRLLVL.

The count of this clone is one. The chain is built from TRBV19 and TRBJ2-3, with 8 bases aligning to TRBD2. This CDR3 contains 15 residues. Germline lookup yields CDR1 LNHDA and CDR2 SQIVND (reference sequence). Unmatched junction bases numbered 5, after V lost 5 bases and J lost 1 base. CDR3 residues: CASSSTSGRTDTQYF. The CDR3 DNA is TGTGCCAGTAGTTCAACTAGCGGACGCACAGATACGCAGTATTTT.

The chain has TRBV7-2 and TRBJ1-2; possible D gene TRBD1, 6 bases. V was cut by 5 bases and J by 3 bases, with 7 bases left in between. Looked up from germline, CDR1 is SGHTA and CDR2 is FQGNSA. The length of the CDR3 is 12 residues. CDR3 protein: CASSPGDYGYTF. The CDR3 DNA reads TGTGCCAGCAGCCCAGGGGACTATGGCTACACCTTC.

The chain carries TRBV28 and TRBJ1-5; 7 nucleotides match TRBD1. Trimming cost V 4 bases and J 0 bases; bases outside gene matches: 9. This CDR3 has 17 residues. The V gene's germline CDR1 is MDHEN and CDR2 SYDVKM. The CDR3 DNA reads TGTGCCAGCAGTTCCGGGACAGTCGCATATAGCAATCAGCCCCAGCATTTT. Its translation is CASSSGTVAYSNQPQHF.

V usage is TRBV27 and J usage is TRBJ2-7; D unclear. The V end lost 1 base, the J end lost 3 bases, and 10 bases lay between the germline ends. The germline gives CDR1 MNHEY, CDR2 SMNVEV (reference sequence). The length of the CDR3 is 14 residues. DNA of the CDR3: TGTGCCAGCAGTTTATTCGGAACCGACTACGAGCAGTACTTC. Translation: CASSLFGTDYEQYF.

The rearrangement links TRBV6-1 to TRBJ1-1, with TRBD1 matching 9 bases. J gave up 3 bases and V 4 bases, and 3 bases lay outside the gene matches. The CDR3 runs 14 residues. CDR1 and CDR2 (germline): MNHNS, SASEGT. CDR3 sequence: CASSADRGDTEAFF. DNA of the CDR3: TGTGCCAGCAGTGCGGACAGGGGCGACACTGAAGCTTTCTTT.

This chain uses TRBV4-1 with TRBJ1-3; 7 nucleotides line up with TRBD1. The germline V gene has CDR1 MGHRA and CDR2 YSYEKL. The CDR3 totals 16 residues. With 2 bases clipped from V and 8 bases from J, the junction kept 12 bases outside the gene matches. The CDR3: CASSQLSTGIVDTIYF. The DNA for the CDR3 is TGCGCCAGCAGCCAACTCTCGACAGGGATAGTGGACACCATATATTTT.

This clone was seen just once. This sequence joins TRBV27 and TRBJ1-1; 8 nucleotides align to TRBD1. The CDR3 has 15 amino acids. CDR1 is MNHEY, CDR2 SMNVEV, per germline (reference sequence). The V gene end was trimmed by 3 bases and the J gene end by 1 base; junction bases not matched to a gene: 4. CDR3 residues: CASSFSGTGNTEAFF. DNA of the CDR3: TGTGCCAGCAGTTTTTCTGGGACAGGGAACACTGAAGCTTTCTTT.

The J gene is TRBJ2-1, the V gene TRBV19, with D possibly being TRBD1 (6 bases). This CDR3 is built from 12 residues. The germline CDR1 and CDR2 sequences are LNHDA and SQIVND (reference sequence). V lost 5 bases and J lost 7, with 9 bases in between. The DNA for the CDR3 is TGTGCCAGTAGTGTGGACAGAAATGAGCAGTTCTTC. Protein: CASSVDRNEQFF. Full variable domain (rest looked up from reference TRBV19 and TRBJ2-1): DGGITQSPKYLFRKEGQNVTLSCEQNLNHDAMYWYRQDPGQGLRLIYYSQIVNDFQKGDIAEGYSVSREKKESFPLTVTSAQKNPTAFYLCASSVDRNEQFFGPGTRLTVL.

V is TRBV19 and J is TRBJ2-5; the D is unclear. CDR1 is LNHDA, CDR2 SQIVND, per germline (reference sequence). Trimming took off 6 bases at V and 2 bases at J, with 13 bases between the two ends. The CDR3 is 14 amino acids. This CDR3 is CASRRSTLQETQYF. DNA of the CDR3: TGTGCCAGTAGGAGATCGACTTTACAAGAGACCCAGTACTTC.

This chain uses TRBV2 with TRBJ2-6; D ambiguous. The CDR3 spans 14 residues. Germline V lookup: CDR1 SNHLY, CDR2 FYNNEI. Trimming stripped 1 base from V and 2 bases from J, with 3 bases between. The CDR3 region has the DNA TGTGCCAGCAGTGAAGGGACTGGGGCCAACGTCCTGACTTTC. It yields the protein CASSEGTGANVLTF.

This rearrangement joins TRBV5-1 to TRBJ1-6; 7 bases align to TRBD1. Germline-derived CDR1 and CDR2 are SGHRS and YFSETQ. The junction had 7 bases not matched to a gene; V was cut back by 4 bases and J by 0 bases. The CDR3 extends over 17 amino acids. Here the CDR3 reads CASSAGQSFSYNSPLHF. For the CDR3, the DNA is TGCGCCAGCAGCGCGGGACAGTCCTTCTCCTATAATTCACCCCTCCACTTT.

This chain connects TRBV27 to TRBJ2-7, with 8 bases lining up with TRBD1. V lost 5 bases and J lost 0; bases outside the gene matches: 3. From germline, CDR1 is MNHEY and CDR2 SMNVEV (reference sequence). This CDR3 contains 14 residues. Here the CDR3 reads CASSRDRSSYEQYV. In DNA form, the CDR3 reads TGTGCCAGCAGTAGGGACAGGAGCTCCTACGAGCAGTACGTC.

This chain joins TRBV18 and TRBJ1-5, with D uncertain. The CDR3 length is 14 residues. V lost 2 bases, J lost 0 bases, and 5 bases lay in between. CDR1 and CDR2 (germline): KGHSH, LQKENI. The CDR3 DNA follows: TGTGCCAGCTCACCAGCGTATAGCAATCAGCCCCAGCATTTT. It yields the protein CASSPAYSNQPQHF.

The chain joins TRBV6-1 to TRBJ1-6, with a possible D match to TRBD1 (6 bases). The CDR3 spans 14 residues. V was pared by 6 bases and J by 8 bases, with 14 bases between. Germline CDR1 MNHNS, CDR2 SASEGT. The CDR3 spells CASRPQGKDSPLHF. CDR3 DNA sequence: TGTGCCAGCAGGCCCCAGGGGAAGGATTCACCCCTCCACTTT.

The chain is built from TRBV6-6 and TRBJ1-4; 10 bases fit TRBD1. V lost 7 bases to trimming and J lost 8 bases; unmatched junction nucleotides: 10. Germline V gene data show CDR1 as MNHNY and CDR2 as SVGAGI (reference sequence). CDR3 length: 15 amino acids. The CDR3 DNA is TGTGCCAGCAAGGGACAGGGGCCCGTTAGGGAAAAACTGTTTTTT. Protein product: CASKGQGPVREKLFF.

The chain recombines TRBV27 with TRBJ1-6; 9 positions agree with TRBD1. Germline loops: CDR1 MNHEY, CDR2 SMNVEV (reference sequence). The CDR3 spans 16 residues. The ends lost 4 bases at V and 8 bases at J; junction bases unmatched: 9. The CDR3 loop is CASSSRPGQGYSPLHF. The CDR3, as DNA: TGTGCCAGCAGTTCGCGGCCGGGACAGGGATATTCACCCCTCCACTTT.

The rearrangement links TRBV5-1 to TRBJ2-7, with a weak D call TRBD1 (6 bases). The V end lost 3 bases, the J end lost 1 base, and 11 bases lay between the germline ends. Per the germline V gene, CDR1 is SGHRS and CDR2 is YFSETQ. The CDR3 spans 14 residues. The CDR3 reads CASSYRTVSYEQYF. DNA of the CDR3: TGCGCCAGCAGCTACCGGACAGTATCCTACGAGCAGTACTTC.

Details on this clone: At the DNA level, this CDR3 is encoded by other sequences in the same sample as well. The chain is built from TRBV28 and TRBJ2-1; D not resolved. The CDR3 length is 11 residues. V was shortened by 8 bases and J by 5 bases, with 7 bases between the two germline ends. CDR1 is MDHEN and CDR2 is SYDVKM in the germline V gene. CDR3 in DNA: TGTGCCAGCCAGACCGACAATGAGCAGTTCTTC. This encodes CASQTDNEQFF.

The chain uses TRBV7-9 and TRBJ2-7, with D maybe TRBD2 (5 bases). Per the germline V gene, CDR1 is SEHNR and CDR2 is FQNEAQ (reference sequence). The germline V and J ends were trimmed by 3 bases and 6 bases, with 9 bases remaining between them. There are 12 residues in the CDR3. CDR3 coding DNA: TGTGCCAGCAGCTTTTCCGAGGGCGAGCAGTACTTC. Amino acids: CASSFSEGEQYF.